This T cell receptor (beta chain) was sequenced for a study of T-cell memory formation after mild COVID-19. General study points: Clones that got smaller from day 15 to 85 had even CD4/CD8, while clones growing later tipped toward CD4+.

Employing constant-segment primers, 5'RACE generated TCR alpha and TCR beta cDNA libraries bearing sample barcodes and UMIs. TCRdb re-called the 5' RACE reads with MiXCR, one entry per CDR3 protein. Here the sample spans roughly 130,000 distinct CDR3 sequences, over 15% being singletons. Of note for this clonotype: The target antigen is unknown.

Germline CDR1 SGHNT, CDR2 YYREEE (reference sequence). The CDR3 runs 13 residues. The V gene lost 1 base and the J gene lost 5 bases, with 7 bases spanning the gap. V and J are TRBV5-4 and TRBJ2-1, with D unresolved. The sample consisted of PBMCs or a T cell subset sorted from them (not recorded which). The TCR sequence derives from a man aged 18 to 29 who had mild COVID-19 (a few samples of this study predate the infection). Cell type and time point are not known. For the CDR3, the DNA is TGTGCCAGCAGCTTGAGGTCCGACAATGAGCAGTTCTTC. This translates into CASSLRSDNEQFF.